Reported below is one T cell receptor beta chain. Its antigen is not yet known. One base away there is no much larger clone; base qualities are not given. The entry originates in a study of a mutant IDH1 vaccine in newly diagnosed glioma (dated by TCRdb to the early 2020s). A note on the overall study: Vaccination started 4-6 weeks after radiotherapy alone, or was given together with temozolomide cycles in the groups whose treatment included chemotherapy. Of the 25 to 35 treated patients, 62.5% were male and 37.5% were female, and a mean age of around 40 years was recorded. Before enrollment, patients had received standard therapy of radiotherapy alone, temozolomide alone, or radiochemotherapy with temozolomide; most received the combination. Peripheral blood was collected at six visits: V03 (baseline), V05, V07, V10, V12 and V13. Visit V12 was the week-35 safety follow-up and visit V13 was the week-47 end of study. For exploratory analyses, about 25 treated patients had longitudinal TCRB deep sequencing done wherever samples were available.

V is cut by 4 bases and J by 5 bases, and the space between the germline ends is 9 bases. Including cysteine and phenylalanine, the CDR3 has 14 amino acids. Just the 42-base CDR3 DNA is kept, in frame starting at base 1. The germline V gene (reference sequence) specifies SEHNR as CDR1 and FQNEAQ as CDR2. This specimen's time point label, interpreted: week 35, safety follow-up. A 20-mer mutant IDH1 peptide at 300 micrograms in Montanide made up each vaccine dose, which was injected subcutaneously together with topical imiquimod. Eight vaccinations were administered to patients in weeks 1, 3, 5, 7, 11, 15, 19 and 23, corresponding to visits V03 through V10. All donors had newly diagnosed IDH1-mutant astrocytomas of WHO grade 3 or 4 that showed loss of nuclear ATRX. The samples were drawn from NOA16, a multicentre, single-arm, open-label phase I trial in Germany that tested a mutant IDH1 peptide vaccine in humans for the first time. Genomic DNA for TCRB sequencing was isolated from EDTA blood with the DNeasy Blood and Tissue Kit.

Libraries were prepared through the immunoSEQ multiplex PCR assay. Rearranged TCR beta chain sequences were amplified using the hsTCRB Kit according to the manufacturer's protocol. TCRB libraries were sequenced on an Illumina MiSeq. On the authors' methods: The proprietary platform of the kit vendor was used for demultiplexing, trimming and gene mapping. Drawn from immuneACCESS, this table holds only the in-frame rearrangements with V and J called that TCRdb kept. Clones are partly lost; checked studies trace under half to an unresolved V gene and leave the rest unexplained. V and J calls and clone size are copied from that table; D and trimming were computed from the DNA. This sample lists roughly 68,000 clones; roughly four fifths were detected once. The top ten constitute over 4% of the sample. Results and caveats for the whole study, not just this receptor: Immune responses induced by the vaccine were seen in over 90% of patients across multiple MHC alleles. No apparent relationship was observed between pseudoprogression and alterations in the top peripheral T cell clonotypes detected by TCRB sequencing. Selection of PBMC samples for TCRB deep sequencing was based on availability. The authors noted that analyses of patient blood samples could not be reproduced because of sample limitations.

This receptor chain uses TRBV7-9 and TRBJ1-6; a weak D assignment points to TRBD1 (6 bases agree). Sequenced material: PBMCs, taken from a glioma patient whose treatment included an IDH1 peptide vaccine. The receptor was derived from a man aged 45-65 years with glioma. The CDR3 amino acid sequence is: CASSSGQNNSPLHF. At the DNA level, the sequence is TGTGCCAGCAGCTCTGGACAGAATAATTCACCCCTCCACTTT. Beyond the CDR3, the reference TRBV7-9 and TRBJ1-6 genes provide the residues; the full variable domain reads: DTGVSQNPRHKITKRGQNVTFRCDPISEHNRLYWYRQTLGQGPEFLTYFQNEAQLEKSRLLSDRFSAERPKGSFSTLEIQRTEQGDSAMYLCASSSGQNNSPLHFGNGTRLTVT.